The entry that follows covers one TCR beta chain sequence. Antigen unknown. At one end, the junction sequence differs from germline, possibly due to a read error. The CDR3 is 15 residues long. Germline V gene sequence: CDR1 SGHTA, CDR2 FQGNSA. The authors ran a second PCR of roughly 7 to 11 cycles using a sample-barcoded 5' primer and a J-beta primer mix. TCRdb called the 5' RACE reads again in MiXCR, with one record for every CDR3 protein. Of some 760,000 distinct CDR3 sequences detected, more than 20% appear once; the ten largest clones hold 9.4%. Donors were healthy Caucasian individuals from Russia aged roughly 6 to 95. The data originate from a study of blood T cells in healthy people across ages. Study at large: Researchers report that template switching captured about one barcoded beta molecule per two T cells. Study-level points and caveats: Compared with aged donors, long-lived donors showed fewer expanded clones, suggesting selection. Researchers deemed the diversity estimates from one million T cells underestimates.

These sequences were also reported in another study, on T cells of mothers and their children.

This rearrangement joins TRBV7-2 to TRBJ1-2, with D tentatively TRBD1 (6 bases). Sequencing was done on a sample of blood. The receptor was derived from a boy between 10 and 17 years old in good health. The CDR3 loop reads CAGSLRGVGDYGYTF. As DNA, the CDR3 is TGTGCCGGCAGCTTGAGGGGGGTTGGGGACTATGGCTACACCTTC.